This T cell receptor beta chain was captured in a study of prognosis after radiotherapy for stage I lung cancer (TCRdb year 2021). In the study overall: Between early 2018 and January 2019, nineteen stage I NSCLC patients were enrolled in Nanjing, China. There were roughly 15 patients with newly diagnosed primary stage I lung tumors and several patients with oligometastatic NSCLC after surgical resection of the primary tumor. All patients were regarded as medically inoperable, because of comorbidities in about a dozen patients and refusal of surgery in six or seven patients. The cohort included 13 men and more than 5 women, with a median age of approximately 74 years and a range of about 50 to 85 years. Squamous cell carcinoma histology was identified in over five patients, and adenocarcinoma histology was identified in twelve patients. SBRT was delivered in 3 to 5 fractions with a biologically effective dose of at least 100 Gy, and image-guided IMRT or VMAT was used for delivery. SBRT was not combined with any concurrent therapy in any patient. Distant metastases were developed by four of the 19 patients after SBRT, at a median of 7 months, whereas no significant progression was observed in the other 15 patients. Peripheral blood TCR beta repertoires were profiled in stage I NSCLC patients before and after stereotactic body radiotherapy, and the repertoires were related to distant failure. The study sequenced about 40 blood samples from about 20 patients, one before and one after SBRT per patient. What the authors observed across the whole study: After SBRT, the number of unique TCR clones decreased (median about 9,900 before versus around 7,000 after; Wilcoxon paired P=0.011). No adjustment for multiple comparisons was applied to any of the reported P values. TRBV and TRBJ usage frequencies reportedly varied with metastasis status, involving two V genes at baseline and 9 or 10 V and two J genes after SBRT. Tumor specificity of expanded TCR clones was not determined. The study was limited by the small cohort and short follow-up, and independent validation of the study findings is required. Post-SBRT Shannon entropy and its change from baseline were lower in patients who developed distant metastases; baseline Shannon entropy was not associated with metastases.

This clonotype has just a few counts. What this receptor recognizes is not known. Per-base qualities were not stored, and no clone one base away is much larger. No patient had a history of other malignancies or prior chemotherapy or radiotherapy, and all had node-negative disease on CT and PET/CT. At each of two time points, about 6.3 milliliters of peripheral venous blood were collected in EDTA tubes. PBMCs were isolated by Ficoll-Paque Plus density-gradient centrifugation. Right after collection, samples were kept at -80 degrees C until analysis. Two rounds of multiplex PCR on genomic DNA were used to amplify the TCR beta CDR3 region. In the first PCR round, primers specific to each TRBV and TRBJ gene were used, and the primer sequences were filed in Chinese patent CN105087789A. The second PCR round used universal primers. The Roche High Pure PCR Template Preparation Kit was used to extract genomic DNA from frozen PBMCs. Paired-end sequencing with 151 bp reads was performed on the libraries using an Illumina HiSeq 3000. The authors processed their data as follows. CutAdapt was used to discard raw reads that did not contain the multiplex PCR primer sequences. High-quality paired reads were merged into contigs with PEAR. By aligning each contig to reference sequences, MiXCR assigned the TRB V, D and J gene segments to that contig. CDR3 sequences were clustered by base quality and sequence similarity to remove sequencing errors. Diversity was measured as Shannon entropy normalized by the natural log of productive TCR sequence number. Clonality was defined as one minus Shannon entropy divided by the natural log of the number of unique clonotypes. The Youden index of ROC curves was used to select progression-free survival cut-offs for repertoire metrics, and analyses were performed in R 3.5.3. TCRdb itself trimmed the public reads at Q25 with fastp, ran MiXCR and retained productive beta chains. Records with the same CDR3 protein are collapsed into one entry carrying the most frequent genes and DNA. The V and J calls, along with clone size, are taken from TCRdb and not from the paper's own processing. For this sample the table gives roughly 25,000 distinct CDR3 sequences, of which approximately 35% were detected only once. The ten largest clones add up to 62% of the sample.

The germline V gene encodes CDR1 MNHEY and CDR2 SVGEGT. From the cysteine through the phenylalanine, the CDR3 covers 13 amino acids. The sequence is cut down to CDR3 DNA, 39 bases in frame from base 1. V lost 2 bases and J lost 11 bases; the stretch between them is 13 bases long. This clonotype originated in a donor aged 50 or older with non-small cell lung cancer. The chain links TRBV6-2 or TRBV6-3 with TRBJ1-5; TRBD1 is perhaps the D gene, given 6 matching bases. The specimen was PBMCs, collected before or after stereotactic body radiation therapy (not recorded which). The DNA sequence follows: TGTGCCAGCAGTTACCAGGGGCGAGGGTCCCAGCATTTT. It specifies CASSYQGRGSQHF.